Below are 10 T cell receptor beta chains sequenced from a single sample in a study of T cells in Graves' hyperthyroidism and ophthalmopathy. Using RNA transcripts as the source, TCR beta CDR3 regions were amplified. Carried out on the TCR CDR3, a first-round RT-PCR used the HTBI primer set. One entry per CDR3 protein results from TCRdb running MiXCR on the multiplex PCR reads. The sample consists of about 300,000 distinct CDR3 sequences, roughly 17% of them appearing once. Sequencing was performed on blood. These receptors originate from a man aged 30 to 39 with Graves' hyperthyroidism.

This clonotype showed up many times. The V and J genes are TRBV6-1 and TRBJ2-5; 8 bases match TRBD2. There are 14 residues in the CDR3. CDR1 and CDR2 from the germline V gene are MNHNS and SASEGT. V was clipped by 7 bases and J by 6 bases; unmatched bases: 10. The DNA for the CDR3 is TGTGCCAGCACCTCCCAAGCGGGAGCGAAGACCCAGTACTTC. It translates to CASTSQAGAKTQYF.

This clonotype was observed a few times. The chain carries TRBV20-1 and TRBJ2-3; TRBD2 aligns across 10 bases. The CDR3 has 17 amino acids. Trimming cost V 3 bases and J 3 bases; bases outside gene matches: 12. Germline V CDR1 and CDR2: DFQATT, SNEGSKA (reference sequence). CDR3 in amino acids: CSARGRAGGPETDTQYF. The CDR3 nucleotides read TGCAGTGCTAGGGGTAGAGCGGGAGGGCCGGAGACAGATACGCAGTATTTT.

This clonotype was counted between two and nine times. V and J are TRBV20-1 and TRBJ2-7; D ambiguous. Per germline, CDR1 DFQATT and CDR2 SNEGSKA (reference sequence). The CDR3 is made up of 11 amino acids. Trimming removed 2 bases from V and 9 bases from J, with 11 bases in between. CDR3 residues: CSARLYPGQYF. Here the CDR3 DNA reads TGCAGTGCTAGACTGTACCCGGGGCAGTACTTC.

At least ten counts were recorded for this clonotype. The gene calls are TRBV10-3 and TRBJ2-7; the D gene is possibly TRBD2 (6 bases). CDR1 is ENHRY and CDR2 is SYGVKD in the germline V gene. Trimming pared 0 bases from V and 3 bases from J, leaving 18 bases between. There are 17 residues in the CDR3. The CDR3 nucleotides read TGTGCCATCAGTGAGTCGGGCATGGTGGACTACTACTACGAGCAGTACTTC. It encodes CAISESGMVDYYYEQYF.

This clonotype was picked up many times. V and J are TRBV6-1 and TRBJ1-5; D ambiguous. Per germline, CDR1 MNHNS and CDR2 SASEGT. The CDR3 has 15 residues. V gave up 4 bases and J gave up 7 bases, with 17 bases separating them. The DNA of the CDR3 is TGTGCCAGCAGTGGGGTGGGCACCCTCAGGCAGCCCCAGCATTTT. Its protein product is CASSGVGTLRQPQHF.

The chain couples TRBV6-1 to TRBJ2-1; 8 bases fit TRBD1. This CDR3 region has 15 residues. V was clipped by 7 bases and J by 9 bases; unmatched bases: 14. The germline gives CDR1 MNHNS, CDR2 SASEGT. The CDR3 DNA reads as TGTGCCAGCATCCTACCGCCGACAGGGGACCGTGAGCAGTTCTTC. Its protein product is CASILPPTGDREQFF.

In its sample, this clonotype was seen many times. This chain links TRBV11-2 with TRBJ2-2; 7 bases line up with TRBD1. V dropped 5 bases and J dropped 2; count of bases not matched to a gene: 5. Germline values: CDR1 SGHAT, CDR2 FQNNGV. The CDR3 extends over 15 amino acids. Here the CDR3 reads CASSLRQGNTGELFF. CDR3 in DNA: TGTGCCAGCAGCCTCCGACAGGGTAACACCGGGGAGCTGTTTTTT.

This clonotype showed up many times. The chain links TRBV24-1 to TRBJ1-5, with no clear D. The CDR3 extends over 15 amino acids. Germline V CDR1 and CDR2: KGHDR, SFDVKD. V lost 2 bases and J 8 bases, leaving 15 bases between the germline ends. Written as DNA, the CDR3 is TGTGCCACCAGTGATTCTGGGGTCCCCTTGGAGCCCCAGCATTTT. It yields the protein CATSDSGVPLEPQHF.

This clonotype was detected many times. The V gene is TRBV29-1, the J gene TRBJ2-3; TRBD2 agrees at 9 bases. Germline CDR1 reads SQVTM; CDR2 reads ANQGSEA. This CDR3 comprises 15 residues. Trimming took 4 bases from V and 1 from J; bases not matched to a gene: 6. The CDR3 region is CSVGPTSGGTDTQYF. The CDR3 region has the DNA TGCAGCGTTGGCCCGACTAGCGGAGGCACAGATACGCAGTATTTT.

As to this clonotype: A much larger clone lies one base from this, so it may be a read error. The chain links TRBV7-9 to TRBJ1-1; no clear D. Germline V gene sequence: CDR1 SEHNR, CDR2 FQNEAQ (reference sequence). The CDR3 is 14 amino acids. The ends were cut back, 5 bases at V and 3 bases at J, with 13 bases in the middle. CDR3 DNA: TGTGCCAGCAGCAAAACGGGATCTCACACTGAAGCTTTCTTT. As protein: CASSKTGSHTEAFF.